The T cell receptor (beta chain) described here comes from a study of blood T cells in healthy people across ages (dated by TCRdb to between 2014 and 2017). About the investigation overall: In model experiments, template switching captured roughly one uniquely barcoded TCR beta cDNA molecule for every two T cells. Using the same blood draw, the study looked at two additional independent replicas of 1 million unique cDNA reads for two donors, one aged 18 to 29 and the other aged 80 or older. The donors were divided into four age groups: young (average approximately 15 years), middle-aged (approximately 42), aged (roughly 60) and long-lived (roughly 82). The study measured age-related changes in TCR beta repertoire diversity using deep sequencing normalized with unique cDNA molecular identifiers. To avoid experimental bias, donors of different ages were distributed randomly across sequencing lanes. Overall study outcomes, separate from this receptor: Estimates of total diversity based on one million sequenced T cells were considered lower bounds and underestimates. Observed TCR beta diversity per million T cells fell roughly linearly with age, and a significant reduction was already apparent by age about 36. There was a strong correlation between observed TCR beta diversity and the percentage of naive T cells measured by flow cytometry. Bulk unsorted PBMC profiling prevented conclusive comparison of naive and antigen-experienced compartments. Because donor CMV infection status was unknown, age-related changes in expanded clonotypes were potentially confounded. Compared with the aged group, more naive CD4+ T cells, fewer expanded clones and increased TCR diversity were shown by the long-lived group, suggesting age selection.

Libraries were built with 5' RACE. Sequencing took place on an Illumina HiSeq 2500. The second PCR ran for about 6 to 12 cycles and used a J-beta primer mix along with a sample-barcoded 5' primer. A template-switch 5' adaptor carrying 12 random nucleotides introduced a unique molecular identifier onto each TCR beta cDNA molecule. Each sample yielded at least 3 million CDR3-containing paired-end reads. All of the RNA was converted into first-strand cDNA using the Mint cDNA synthesis kit, with a TRBC-specific oligonucleotide serving as the primer. After uracil-DNA glycosylase treatment, a first 18-cycle PCR used universal primers M1SS and BC2_uni_R on all cDNA. As for how the authors treated the data: Normalization of each sample was performed by random selection of 1 million high-quality reads, each carrying a distinct molecular identifier. Instead of being binned into consensus sequences, reads with shared molecular identifiers were discarded. MiTCR, set to a Q25 quality threshold and the strictest error-elimination algorithm, was used for CDR3 identification, clonotype clustering and error correction. A nonparametric unseen species model with Euler transformation was used to estimate lower-bound total TCR beta diversity. Clones were called with MiXCR by TCRdb after fastp trimmed the public reads at Q25, and only in-frame beta chains were retained. When rows share a CDR3 protein, they turn into one entry using the most common DNA and genes. The V and J calls reflect TCRdb's pipeline rather than the authors' work. The sample table holds fewer than 900,000 distinct CDR3 sequences, of which approximately 35% were seen once. 10% to 15% of the sample is taken by the ten largest.

The roughly 39 donors, aged 6 to 90 years, were systemically healthy Caucasian individuals from Russia. Roughly 9.5 milliliters of peripheral blood were drawn from each donor into EDTA-treated Vacutainer tubes. PBMCs were isolated by Ficoll-Paque density-gradient centrifugation, with at least 6.5 million obtained per sample. Trizol reagent was used to extract total RNA from PBMCs, with at least 6 micrograms per sample. For every donor, flow cytometry on a PBMC aliquot measured the percentage of naive CD45RAhigh/CD27high T cells. Regarding this clonotype: It lacks a known antigen. No base quality information exists; no much larger clone differs at one position.

The sample was blood. This receptor was identified in a man between 18 and 35 years old in good health.

The CDR3 protein sequence reads: CASSYLGNEQYF. The DNA sequence follows: TGTGCCAGCAGTTACCTTGGTAACGAGCAGTACTTC. Recombination connected TRBV6-2 or TRBV6-3 to TRBJ2-4; the D gene cannot be named for sure. Judging by the DNA end, TRBJ2-7 fits better; the J call may be wrong. The CDR3 goes from the cysteine to the phenylalanine over 12 residues. The DNA shown is the 36-base CDR3, in frame from base 1. Via the germline V gene, CDR1 is MNHEY and CDR2 SVGEGT.